This is a list of T cell receptor beta chains from one sample in a study of Ad26.COV2.S vaccination and SARS-CoV-2 variants. The repertoire was sequenced with immunoSEQ multiplex PCR; TCRdb's copy has only in-frame clones and lacks some. The table has 300,000 to 400,000 clones, 87% seen once; the top ten hold around 3.6%. The source material was peripheral blood, sampled in a trial of Ad26.COV2.S vaccine versus placebo. The receptors here all came from a person between 18 and 65 years old who received the Ad26.COV2.S COVID-19 vaccine or a placebo. Both conserved end residues are part of each CDR3. D genes are given only for firm matches. A clone size is listed for some rows: how often the clone was seen (once, few, many), or a class if it is expanded.

TRBV20-1	-	-	TRBJ2-3	CSASLGTDTQYF	TGCAGTGCTAGTTTAGGTACAGATACGCAGTATTTT
TRBV5-6	-	TRBD2	TRBJ2-6	CASSAGTSGVGANVLTF	TGTGCCAGCAGCGCCGGGACTAGCGGGGTTGGGGCCAACGTCCTGACTTTC
TRBV11-2	-	-	TRBJ2-1	CASSPWTNDEQFF	TGTGCCAGCAGCCCCTGGACTAACGATGAGCAGTTCTTC
TRBV30	-	-	TRBJ2-5	CAWSGKTQYF	TGTGCCTGGAGTGGGAAGACCCAGTACTTC
TRBV6-1	-	-	TRBJ1-1	CASSEASQANTEAFF	TGTGCCAGCAGTGAAGCTTCACAGGCGAACACTGAAGCTTTCTTT
TRBV5-6	-	-	TRBJ2-5	CASSPWGRVDETQYF	TGTGCCAGCAGCCCCTGGGGCAGGGTGGATGAGACCCAGTACTTC
TRBV18	few	TRBD1	TRBJ2-2	CASSPQGASTGELFF	TGTGCCAGCTCACCACAGGGGGCTAGCACCGGGGAGCTGTTTTTT
TRBV5-1	few	TRBD1	TRBJ2-1	CASSVGQVYNEQFF	TGCGCCAGCAGCGTGGGACAGGTCTACAATGAGCAGTTCTTC
TRBV6-5	-	TRBD1	TRBJ1-1	CASSYAGQGPEAFF	TGTGCCAGCAGTTACGCGGGACAGGGGCCTGAAGCTTTCTTT
TRBV7-2	-	TRBD1	TRBJ2-1	CASSLAGTGNGWEQFF	TGTGCCAGCAGCTTAGCCGGGACAGGGAATGGATGGGAGCAGTTCTTC
TRBV4-1	few	-	TRBJ2-7	CASSLRTPSYEQYF	TGCGCCAGCAGCCTTCGGACACCTAGCTACGAGCAGTACTTC
TRBV30	-	TRBD1	TRBJ1-1	CAWSPGTGTNTEAFF	TGTGCCTGGAGCCCCGGGACAGGGACGAACACTGAAGCTTTCTTT
TRBV2	-	-	TRBJ1-3	CASSETPWDSGNTIYF	TGTGCCAGCAGTGAAACCCCCTGGGACTCTGGAAACACCATATATTTT
TRBV7-2	few	-	TRBJ2-4	CASSLGSGRDIQYF	TGTGCCAGCAGCTTAGGGTCAGGGAGAGACATTCAGTACTTC
TRBV13	-	TRBD1	TRBJ1-1	CASSLTRQGARNTEAFF	TGTGCCAGCAGCCTCACCCGACAGGGTGCGCGGAACACTGAAGCTTTCTTT
TRBV20-1	-	-	TRBJ2-6	CSASGSRANVLTF	TGCAGTGCTAGTGGTAGCAGGGCCAACGTCCTGACTTTC
TRBV19	-	TRBD1	TRBJ1-2	CASSIGDRDNYGYTF	TGTGCCAGTAGTATAGGTGACAGGGATAACTATGGCTACACCTTC
TRBV5-1	-	-	TRBJ1-1	CASSYRTSDTEAFF	TGCGCCAGCAGCTACCGGACCTCGGATACTGAAGCTTTCTTT
TRBV9	-	-	TRBJ1-4	CASSVGERGPNEKLFF	TGTGCCAGCAGCGTAGGGGAAAGGGGACCTAATGAAAAACTGTTTTTT
TRBV6-2/TRBV6-3	-	-	TRBJ1-2	CASSYLRANYGYTF	TGTGCCAGCAGTTACCTCAGGGCTAACTATGGCTACACCTTC
TRBV10-3	-	-	TRBJ1-3	CAISRTGSGNTIYF	TGTGCCATCAGCCGGACGGGATCTGGAAACACCATATATTTT
TRBV19	-	-	TRBJ1-2	CASNREGNGYTF	TGTGCCAGTAACAGGGAAGGGAATGGCTACACCTTC
TRBV6-5	-	TRBD1	TRBJ1-2	CASRQGQRDGYTF	TGTGCCAGCCGACAGGGTCAACGGGATGGCTACACCTTC
TRBV4-2	-	-	TRBJ1-5	CASSQGGAEQPQHF	TGTGCCAGCAGCCAGGGAGGGGCGGAACAGCCCCAGCATTTT
TRBV6-5	-	-	TRBJ2-7	CASSYSGGDSYEQYF	TGTGCCAGCAGTTACTCGGGCGGGGATTCCTACGAGCAGTACTTC
TRBV4-1	-	-	TRBJ1-1	CASSQAGYEAFF	TGCGCCAGCAGCCAAGCCGGGTATGAAGCTTTCTTT
TRBV5-6	-	-	TRBJ2-7	CASSYRTVPYEQYF	TGTGCCAGCAGCTACCGGACAGTTCCCTACGAGCAGTACTTC
TRBV21-1	-	-	TRBJ1-2	CASRGSGYGYTF	TGTGCCAGCAGAGGGTCGGGCTATGGCTACACCTTC
TRBV20-1	-	TRBD2	TRBJ2-4	CSASGVAAGYIQYF	TGCAGTGCTAGTGGGGTCGCAGCGGGGTACATTCAGTACTTC
TRBV5-1	-	-	TRBJ1-2	CASSGGRGVSGYTF	TGCGCCAGCAGCGGCGGCAGGGGCGTAAGTGGCTACACCTTC
TRBV30	-	-	TRBJ1-4	CASEEGRSNEKLFF	TGTGCCTCGGAGGAGGGGAGGAGTAATGAAAAACTGTTTTTT
TRBV12-3/TRBV12-4	once	-	TRBJ2-3	CASRTYTDTQYF	TGTGCCAGCCGCACCTACACAGATACGCAGTATTTT
TRBV15	-	-	TRBJ1-4	CATSRGDNRKNEKLFF	TGTGCCACCAGCAGAGGGGACAACAGGAAGAATGAAAAACTGTTTTTT
TRBV7-2	once	TRBD1	TRBJ1-6	CASSSQPPGQTYHSPLHF	TGTGCCAGCAGCTCGCAGCCCCCGGGACAGACCTATCATTCACCCCTCCACTTT
TRBV19	-	TRBD2	TRBJ2-1	CASSAGSGINEQFF	TGTGCCAGCTCAGCGGGAAGTGGGATCAATGAGCAGTTCTTC
TRBV7-3	-	TRBD2	TRBJ2-5	CASSPGLALETQYF	TGTGCCAGCAGCCCGGGACTAGCGTTAGAGACCCAGTACTTC
TRBV10-3	-	-	TRBJ2-7	CAISVRGTNYEQYF	TGTGCCATCAGTGTTAGGGGAACGAACTACGAGCAGTACTTC
TRBV6-5	-	TRBD1	TRBJ1-1	CASSIPGQGRPGAFF	TGTGCCAGCAGCATCCCGGGACAGGGAAGACCTGGGGCTTTCTTT
TRBV12-5	-	-	TRBJ1-2	CASGSSLGGYTF	TGTGCTAGTGGATCCTCACTTGGAGGCTACACCTTC
TRBV6-5	-	TRBD2	TRBJ2-7	CASSYPTSGGTYEQYF	TGTGCCAGCAGTTACCCCACTAGCGGGGGAACCTACGAGCAGTACTTC
TRBV25-1	-	TRBD1	TRBJ1-4	CASSAQGATNEKLFF	TGTGCCAGCAGTGCCCAGGGGGCAACTAATGAAAAACTGTTTTTT
TRBV3-1/TRBV3-2	-	-	TRBJ2-1	CASSLRGGLQSSYNEQFF	TGTGCCAGCAGCCTACGTGGAGGACTCCAAAGCTCCTACAATGAGCAGTTCTTC
TRBV10-2	once	-	TRBJ2-7	CASSDPAGWTYEQYF	TGCGCCAGCAGTGATCCGGCAGGGTGGACGTACGAGCAGTACTTC
TRBV6-1	-	-	TRBJ1-1	CASSGLGGAVLTEAFF	TGTGCCAGCAGTGGACTGGGGGGCGCCGTCTTGACTGAAGCTTTCTTT
TRBV13	few	TRBD2	TRBJ2-3	CASSLGASGTLRTDTQYF	TGTGCCAGCAGCTTAGGGGCTAGCGGTACCCTCCGCACAGATACGCAGTATTTT
TRBV11-2	-	TRBD2	TRBJ2-7	CASSPGGASYEQYF	TGTGCCAGCAGCCCCGGGGGGGCGAGTTACGAGCAGTACTTC
TRBV2	few	TRBD1	TRBJ2-1	CASIPSGDSTQFF	TGTGCCAGCATCCCATCCGGGGACAGCACTCAGTTCTTC
TRBV4-1	-	-	TRBJ2-5	CASSFSGTLREETQYF	TGCGCCAGCAGCTTCTCCGGGACATTACGAGAAGAGACCCAGTACTTC
TRBV6-2/TRBV6-3	once	-	TRBJ2-6	CASSYSDNSGANVLTF	TGTGCCAGCAGTTACTCAGACAACTCTGGGGCCAACGTCCTGACTTTC
TRBV9	few	TRBD1	TRBJ2-7	CASSVEGQPNYEQYF	TGTGCCAGCAGCGTAGAGGGACAGCCAAACTACGAGCAGTACTTC
TRBV23-1	-	-	TRBJ2-1	CASSQSHLPLDDEQFF	TGCGCCAGCAGTCAATCACATCTCCCCCTAGACGATGAGCAGTTCTTC
TRBV19	-	-	TRBJ1-5	CASSRTELHSNQPQHF	TGTGCCAGTAGCCGGACAGAACTGCATAGCAATCAGCCCCAGCATTTT